A selection of T cell receptor beta chains follows, all from one sample in a study of immune evolution from preneoplasia to lung adenocarcinoma. Only in-frame clones appear in the TCRdb table, and some are missing; sequencing was by immunoSEQ multiplex PCR. The sample yields 10,000 or so clones, over 75% seen once. The specimen was FFPE minimally invasive lung adenocarcinoma tissue. The receptors come from a person aged 65 to 85 with lung adenocarcinoma. Each CDR3 is given with its conserved first and last residue. The order of the fields is CDR3 protein, CDR3 DNA, clone size, V gene, D gene, J gene. The D gene is left open where the match is weak. Part of the rows lack a size; the others show once, few, many or a class for expanded clones.

CDR3: CASSSHRGANEKLFF
DNA: TGTGCCAGCAGCTCACACAGGGGGGCTAATGAAAAACTGTTTTTT
size: -
V: TRBV7-8
D: TRBD1
J: TRBJ1-4

CDR3: CASRSDSYEQYF
DNA: TGTGCCAGCAGGTCCGACAGCTACGAGCAGTACTTC
size: -
V: TRBV27
D: -
J: TRBJ2-7

CDR3: CASSIGGNTEAFF
DNA: TGTGCCAGTAGTATAGGGGGCAACACTGAAGCTTTCTTT
size: few
V: TRBV19
D: -
J: TRBJ1-1

CDR3: CASSQQGISDTQYF
DNA: TGCGCCAGCAGCCAACAGGGGATATCAGATACGCAGTATTTT
size: -
V: TRBV4-1
D: -
J: TRBJ2-3

CDR3: CASSGQVNQPQHF
DNA: TGTGCCAGCAGCGGACAGGTCAATCAGCCCCAGCATTTT
size: -
V: TRBV11-2
D: TRBD1
J: TRBJ1-5

CDR3: CASSDGGAGIYEQYF
DNA: TGTGCCAGCAGCGACGGAGGGGCCGGCATATACGAGCAGTACTTC
size: -
V: TRBV6-5
D: -
J: TRBJ2-7

CDR3: CASSLRSGLYTGELFF
DNA: TGTGCCAGCAGCCTCCGCAGCGGACTATACACCGGGGAGCTGTTTTTT
size: -
V: TRBV7-3
D: -
J: TRBJ2-2

CDR3: CASSVHGGTQYF
DNA: TGTGCCAGCAGCGTACACGGTGGGACCCAGTACTTC
size: -
V: TRBV9
D: -
J: TRBJ2-5

CDR3: CASSYGDARAYF
DNA: TGTGCCAGCAGTTACGGGGACGCCAGGGCGTACTTC
size: -
V: TRBV6-6
D: -
J: TRBJ2-7

CDR3: CAWSGGTGDEKLFF
DNA: TGTGCCTGGAGTGGCGGGACAGGGGATGAAAAACTGTTTTTT
size: -
V: TRBV30
D: TRBD1
J: TRBJ1-4